The rows below give T cell receptor beta chains drawn from one sample of a study of CD8 T cells in ankylosing spondylitis. TCRdb re-called the 5' RACE reads through MiXCR, storing one row per CDR3 protein. The repertoire holds 100,000 or so distinct CDR3 sequences, with about 9% as singletons. The sequencing sample was made of blood, either unsorted or a sorted T cell fraction (not recorded which). The receptors originated from a male donor with ankylosing spondylitis. Each CDR3 is given with its conserved first and last residue. The D gene is left open where the match is weak. Expanded clones are given a class, and other clones once, few, many or no size at all.

J | D | size | V | CDR3 | DNA
TRBJ2-1 | TRBD2 | many | TRBV5-1 | CASSLSLAGDGNEQFF | TGCGCCAGCAGCTTGAGCCTAGCGGGAGACGGGAATGAGCAGTTCTTC
TRBJ2-3 | . | few | TRBV20-1 | CSARDYGAPSTDTQYF | TGCAGTGCTAGAGATTATGGAGCACCTAGCACAGATACGCAGTATTTT
TRBJ2-1 | . | . | TRBV4-1 | CASSLLLAIYNEQFF | TGCGCCAGCAGCCTGCTCTTAGCCATATACAATGAGCAGTTCTTC
TRBJ2-5 | TRBD2 | many | TRBV14 | CASSQDGLAGGGETQYF | TGTGCCAGCAGCCAAGACGGCCTAGCGGGAGGAGGAGAGACCCAGTACTTC
TRBJ2-3 | . | many | TRBV29-1 | CSVEDFRGVDTDTQYF | TGCAGCGTTGAAGATTTCAGGGGGGTTGACACAGATACGCAGTATTTT
TRBJ1-1 | TRBD1 | . | TRBV3-1 | CATSQEVGRGFMNTEAFF | TGTGCCACCAGCCAAGAGGTCGGCAGGGGGTTCATGAACACTGAAGCTTTCTTT
TRBJ1-2 | TRBD1 | few | TRBV27 | CASSWGQAYGYTF | TGTGCCAGCAGTTGGGGACAGGCCTATGGCTACACCTTC
TRBJ2-3 | . | . | TRBV12-3/TRBV12-4 | CASSLDQGGLPTDTQYF | TGTGCCAGCAGTTTAGACCAAGGCGGGCTCCCCACAGATACGCAGTATTTT
TRBJ2-3 | . | many | TRBV5-5 | CASSLVRMTSTDTQYF | TGTGCCAGCAGCTTGGTCCGGATGACTAGCACAGATACGCAGTATTTT
TRBJ2-5 | . | few | TRBV7-8 | CASSLIGWRETQYF | TGTGCCAGCAGCTTAATAGGGTGGAGAGAGACCCAGTACTTC
TRBJ2-2 | . | . | TRBV6-1 | CASSDRYHPGNTGELFF | TGTGCCAGCAGTGACCGATACCATCCAGGAAACACCGGGGAGCTGTTTTTT
TRBJ2-1 | . | few | TRBV24-1 | CATSDSDRGLYNEQFF | TGTGCCACCAGTGATTCCGACAGGGGACTATACAATGAGCAGTTCTTC
TRBJ2-2 | . | many | TRBV19 | CASTPPYRDTGELFF | TGTGCCAGTACCCCACCTTACAGGGACACCGGGGAGCTGTTTTTT
TRBJ2-5 | TRBD2 | many | TRBV3-1 | CASSLKRDLQETQYF | TGTGCCAGCAGCCTCAAGCGGGACCTTCAAGAGACCCAGTACTTC
TRBJ1-4 | TRBD1 | . | TRBV24-1 | CATSDRGQGGEKLFF | TGTGCCACCAGTGATCGCGGACAGGGAGGAGAAAAACTGTTTTTT
TRBJ2-2 | . | many | TRBV29-1 | CSVVLRNTGELFF | TGCAGCGTTGTGCTGAGGAACACCGGGGAGCTGTTTTTT
TRBJ2-2 | . | few | TRBV24-1 | CATSRSGELFF | TGTGCCACTTCCCGGTCCGGGGAGCTGTTTTTT
TRBJ2-5 | . | few | TRBV9 | CASSVGDRAYQETQYF | TGTGCCAGCAGCGTAGGCGACAGAGCGTACCAAGAGACCCAGTACTTC
TRBJ1-2 | TRBD1 | . | TRBV29-1 | CSGGNRGPLYGYTF | TGCAGCGGCGGAAACAGGGGACCGCTCTATGGCTACACCTTC
TRBJ2-1 | . | . | TRBV12-3/TRBV12-4 | CASSAGGDNEQFF | TGTGCCAGCAGTGCCGGAGGAGACAATGAGCAGTTCTTC
TRBJ2-7 | . | few | TRBV2 | CASSARSYEQYF | TGTGCCAGCAGTGCCCGATCCTACGAGCAGTACTTC
TRBJ2-4 | . | . | TRBV6-1 | CASSTDRAGDIQYF | TGTGCCAGCAGCACCGACAGGGCGGGGGACATTCAGTACTTC
TRBJ2-7 | . | few | TRBV13 | CASSLKGSYEQYF | TGTGCCAGCAGTCTCAAGGGCTCCTACGAGCAGTACTTC
TRBJ2-6 | TRBD1 | few | TRBV6-1 | CASSGRTGITSGANVLTF | TGTGCCAGCAGTGGTAGGACAGGGATAACTTCTGGGGCCAACGTCCTGACTTTC
TRBJ1-2 | . | few | TRBV4-1 | CASSQDTHQGYGYTF | TGCGCCAGCAGCCAAGATACACACCAGGGGTATGGCTACACCTTC
TRBJ2-3 | . | many | TRBV4-1 | CASSQDLMGDTQYF | TGCGCCAGCAGCCAAGATCTGATGGGGGATACGCAGTATTTT
TRBJ1-2 | TRBD1 | many | TRBV20-1 | CSLLGQGALGYTF | TGCAGCCTCCTCGGACAGGGGGCGTTAGGCTACACCTTC
TRBJ1-2 | . | many | TRBV10-2 | CASSEQGFRYGYTF | TGCGCCAGCAGTGAGCAGGGGTTCCGCTATGGCTACACCTTC
TRBJ2-1 | . | few | TRBV7-6 | CASSQGGNGAYNEQFF | TGTGCCAGCAGCCAGGGCGGTAACGGAGCTTACAATGAGCAGTTCTTC
TRBJ2-1 | . | . | TRBV7-2 | CASSHTRGLTYNEQFF | TGTGCCAGCAGCCACACACGGGGACTGACCTACAATGAGCAGTTTTTC
TRBJ1-1 | . | . | TRBV19 | CATSTANTEAFF | TGTGCCACCTCGACAGCGAACACTGAAGCTTTCTTT
TRBJ2-3 | TRBD2 | few | TRBV7-9 | CASSRRAGREPDTQYF | TGTGCCAGCAGCCGCAGGGCGGGGCGGGAGCCAGATACGCAGTATTTT
TRBJ2-1 | . | . | TRBV28 | CATRTARDPYNEQFF | TGTGCCACCAGGACAGCCCGTGACCCCTACAATGAGCAGTTCTTC
TRBJ2-2 | . | many | TRBV24-1 | CATSPPIGNTGELFF | TGTGCCACCAGTCCCCCTATTGGAAACACCGGGGAGCTGTTTTTT
TRBJ1-1 | . | . | TRBV19 | CASKTYGTSNTEAFF | TGTGCCAGTAAGACCTACGGGACCTCGAACACTGAAGCTTTCTTT
TRBJ2-1 | . | many | TRBV11-2 | CASSWGGHYNEQFF | TGTGCCAGCAGCTGGGGCGGGCACTACAATGAGCAGTTCTTC
TRBJ1-1 | . | . | TRBV18 | CASSPQTENTEAFF | TGTGCCAGCTCACCACAAACAGAGAACACTGAAGCTTTCTTT
TRBJ2-1 | TRBD2 | few | TRBV24-1 | CATSDFQREGPGNEQFF | TGTGCCACCAGTGATTTCCAGCGGGAGGGCCCTGGTAATGAGCAGTTCTTC
TRBJ2-2 | TRBD2 | many | TRBV6-1 | CASSEGLANTGELFF | TGTGCCAGCAGTGAGGGACTAGCGAACACCGGGGAGCTGTTTTTT
TRBJ2-1 | . | few | TRBV29-1 | CSTWGGWGPLDEQFF | TGCAGCACCTGGGGGGGTTGGGGGCCTCTCGATGAGCAGTTCTTC
TRBJ1-1 | . | few | TRBV6-1 | CASSDGPGTEAFF | TGTGCCAGCAGTGACGGGCCCGGGACTGAAGCTTTCTTT